One and the same sample provided the 6 T cell receptor beta chains below, sequenced in a study of cytomegalovirus exposure and HLA in healthy donors. Libraries were prepared by immunoSEQ multiplex PCR; TCRdb keeps only in-frame clonotypes and omits some of them. The sample shows about 160,000 clones, around nine tenths of them seen only once. Sequences were obtained from PBMCs. The source of these receptors is a young man in good health and CMV-seropositive.

The V gene is TRBV4-1, the J gene TRBJ2-3, with 7 bases that match TRBD1. V shed 1 base, J shed 6 bases, and the junction held 7 bases outside the gene matches. Germline lookup yields CDR1 MGHRA and CDR2 YSYEKL. This CDR3 has 15 residues. The CDR3 region has the DNA TGCGCCAGCAGCCAAGTCCCGACAGGGTCGGATACGCAGTATTTT. It is translated as CASSQVPTGSDTQYF.

The chain is built from TRBV6-1 and TRBJ2-7, with D uncertain. Per germline, CDR1 MNHNS and CDR2 SASEGT. V shed 6 bases and J shed 4 bases, with 13 bases lying between them. The CDR3 contains 13 residues. The chain's CDR3 is CASSTTPGYEQYF. In DNA, the CDR3 is TGTGCCAGCAGCACCACGCCAGGATACGAGCAGTACTTC.

The chain is built from TRBV7-2 and TRBJ2-5; 7 bases line up with TRBD2. The J segment lost 5 bases and the V segment lost 1 base, leaving 16 bases of the junction unmatched. Germline loops: CDR1 SGHTA, CDR2 FQGNSA. This CDR3 is 18 amino acids long. The CDR3 region is CASSLVRFRTRFGETQYF. Written as DNA, the CDR3 is TGTGCCAGCAGCTTAGTCCGATTTAGGACTAGATTTGGGGAGACCCAGTACTTC.

This chain uses TRBV15 with TRBJ2-1; 9 bases align to TRBD2. Germline loops: CDR1 LNHNV, CDR2 YYDKDF (reference sequence). The ends lost 4 bases at V and 0 bases at J; junction bases unmatched: 1. The CDR3 extends over 15 amino acids. DNA of the CDR3: TGTGCCACCAGCATAGCGGGGGTCTCCTACAATGAGCAGTTCTTC. This encodes CATSIAGVSYNEQFF.

This sequence joins TRBV28 and TRBJ2-5; TRBD1 agrees at 11 bases. Germline CDR1 MDHEN, CDR2 SYDVKM. The CDR3 loop spans 15 amino acids. After removal of 4 bases from V and 5 bases from J, the junction contained 6 bases not matched to a gene. Written as DNA, the CDR3 is TGTGCCAGCAGTTATGCGGGACAGGGGGTTGAGACCCAGTACTTC. Protein: CASSYAGQGVETQYF.

This clone showed up just once. This chain links TRBV7-3 with TRBJ2-2, with 11 bases aligning to TRBD2. The CDR3 is made up of 17 amino acids. Unmatched junction bases numbered 6, after V lost 5 bases and J lost 1 base. Germline V lookup: CDR1 SGHTA, CDR2 FQGTGA. The CDR3 loop is CASSAIGLAGNTGELFF. The CDR3 region has the DNA TGTGCCAGCAGCGCAATAGGACTAGCGGGGAACACCGGGGAGCTGTTTTTT.